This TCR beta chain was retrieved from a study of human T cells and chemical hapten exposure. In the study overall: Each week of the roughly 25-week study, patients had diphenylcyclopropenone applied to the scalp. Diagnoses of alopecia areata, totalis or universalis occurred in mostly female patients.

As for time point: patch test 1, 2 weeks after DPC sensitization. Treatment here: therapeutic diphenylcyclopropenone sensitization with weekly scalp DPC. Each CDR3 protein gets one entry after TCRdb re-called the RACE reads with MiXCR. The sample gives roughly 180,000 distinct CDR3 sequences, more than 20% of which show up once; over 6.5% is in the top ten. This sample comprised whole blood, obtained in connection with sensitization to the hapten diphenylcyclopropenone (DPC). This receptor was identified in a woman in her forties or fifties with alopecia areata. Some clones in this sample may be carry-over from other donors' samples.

The CDR3 is CSVTPSGSAEAFF. In nucleotides, the CDR3 is TGCAGCGTTACCCCATCGGGGTCCGCTGAAGCTTTCTTT. V gene TRBV29-1 combines with J gene TRBJ1-1; D call uncertain. The CDR3 has 13 amino acids. Germline V gives CDR1 SQVTM, CDR2 ANQGSEA. The V gene lost 5 bases and the J gene lost 6 bases, with 16 bases spanning the gap.